This T cell receptor beta chain comes out of a study of vaccination and CD4 T cells after COVID-19. The treatment was: 10-day PBMC culture with coronavirus spike peptide pools or control peptides (ViraFEST assay). Germline V gene lookup returns CDR1 KGHSH and CDR2 LQKENI. This CDR3 has 15 amino acids. V lost 5 bases and J lost 6; bases outside the gene matches: 8. Oncomine TCR Beta short-read sequencing was applied to DNA from cultured CD4+ T cells. MiXCR, applied by TCRdb to the PCR reads, yields one record per CDR3 protein. The sample consists of 12,000 or so distinct CDR3 sequences, around 52% of them appearing once. This clonotype was detected only a few times. Its antigen is currently unknown.

The sequencing sample was made of CD4+ T cells from blood, cultured in vitro. The chain uses TRBV18 and TRBJ2-1; 9 nucleotides align to TRBD2. This receptor was identified in a human donor who had recovered from COVID-19. In nucleotides, the CDR3 is TGTGCCAGCTCATTTGGGCTAGCGGGGTCCAATGAGCAGTTCTTC. Its protein product is CASSFGLAGSNEQFF.